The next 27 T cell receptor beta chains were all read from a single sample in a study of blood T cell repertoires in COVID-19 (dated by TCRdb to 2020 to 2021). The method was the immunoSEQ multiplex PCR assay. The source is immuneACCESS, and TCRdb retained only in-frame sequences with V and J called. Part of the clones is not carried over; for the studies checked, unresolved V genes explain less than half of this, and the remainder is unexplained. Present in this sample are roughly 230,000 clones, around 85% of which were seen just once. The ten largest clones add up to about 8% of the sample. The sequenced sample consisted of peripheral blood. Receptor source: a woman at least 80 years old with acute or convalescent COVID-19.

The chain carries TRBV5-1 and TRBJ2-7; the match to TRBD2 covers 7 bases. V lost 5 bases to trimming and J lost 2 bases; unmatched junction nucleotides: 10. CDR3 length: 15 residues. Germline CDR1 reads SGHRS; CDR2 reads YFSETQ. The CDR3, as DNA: TGCGCCAGCAGTTCGTCCGGGACTACCACCTACGAGCAGTACTTC. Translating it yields CASSSSGTTTYEQYF.

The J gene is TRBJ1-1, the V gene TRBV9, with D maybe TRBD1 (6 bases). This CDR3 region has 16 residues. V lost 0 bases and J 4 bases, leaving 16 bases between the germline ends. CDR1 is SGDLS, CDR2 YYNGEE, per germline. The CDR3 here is CASSVGGDMGTTEAFF. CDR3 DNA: TGTGCCAGCAGCGTAGGAGGGGACATGGGGACCACTGAAGCTTTCTTT.

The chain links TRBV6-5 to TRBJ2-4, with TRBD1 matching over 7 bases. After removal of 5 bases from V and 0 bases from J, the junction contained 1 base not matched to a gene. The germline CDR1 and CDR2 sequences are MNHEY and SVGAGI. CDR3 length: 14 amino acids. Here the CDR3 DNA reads TGTGCCAGCAGTAACAGGGGAGCCAAAAACATTCAGTACTTC. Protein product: CASSNRGAKNIQYF.

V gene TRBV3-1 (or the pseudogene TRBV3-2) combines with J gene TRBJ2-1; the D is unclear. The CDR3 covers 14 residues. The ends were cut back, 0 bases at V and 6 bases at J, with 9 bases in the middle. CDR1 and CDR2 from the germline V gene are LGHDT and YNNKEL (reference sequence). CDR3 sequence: CASSQEISGNEQFF. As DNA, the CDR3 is TGTGCCAGCAGCCAAGAGATTTCCGGCAATGAGCAGTTCTTC.

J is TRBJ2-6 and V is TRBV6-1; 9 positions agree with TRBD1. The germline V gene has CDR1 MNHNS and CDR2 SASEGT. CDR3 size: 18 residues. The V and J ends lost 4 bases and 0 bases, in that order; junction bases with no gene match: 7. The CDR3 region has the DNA TGTGCCAGCAGTGCTGAGACAGGGGGGATCTCTGGGGCCAACGTCCTGACTTTC. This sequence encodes CASSAETGGISGANVLTF.

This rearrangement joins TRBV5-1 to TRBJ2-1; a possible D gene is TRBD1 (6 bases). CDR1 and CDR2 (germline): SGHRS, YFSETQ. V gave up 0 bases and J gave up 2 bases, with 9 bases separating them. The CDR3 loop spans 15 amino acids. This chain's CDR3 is CASSLGGQAYNEQFF. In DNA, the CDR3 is TGCGCCAGCAGCTTGGGGGGACAAGCCTACAATGAGCAGTTCTTC.

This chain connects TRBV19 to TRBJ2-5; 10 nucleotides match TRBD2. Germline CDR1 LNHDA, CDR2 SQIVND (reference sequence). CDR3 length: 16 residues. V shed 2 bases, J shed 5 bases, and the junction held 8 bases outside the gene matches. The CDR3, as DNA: TGTGCCAGTAGTATACCGGCTAGCGGGGGCGTGGAGACCCAGTACTTC. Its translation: CASSIPASGGVETQYF.

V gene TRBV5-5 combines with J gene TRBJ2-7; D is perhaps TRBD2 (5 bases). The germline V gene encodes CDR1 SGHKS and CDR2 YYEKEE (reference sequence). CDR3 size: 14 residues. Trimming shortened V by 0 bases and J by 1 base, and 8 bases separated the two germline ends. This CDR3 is CASSLERGSYEQYF. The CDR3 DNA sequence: TGTGCCAGCAGCTTGGAACGCGGGTCCTACGAGCAGTACTTC.

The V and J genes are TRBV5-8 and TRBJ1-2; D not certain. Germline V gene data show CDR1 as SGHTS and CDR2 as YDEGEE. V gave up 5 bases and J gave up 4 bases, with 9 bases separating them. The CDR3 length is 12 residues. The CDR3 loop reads CASSFPSYGYTF. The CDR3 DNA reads TGTGCCAGCAGTTTCCCCAGCTATGGCTACACCTTC.

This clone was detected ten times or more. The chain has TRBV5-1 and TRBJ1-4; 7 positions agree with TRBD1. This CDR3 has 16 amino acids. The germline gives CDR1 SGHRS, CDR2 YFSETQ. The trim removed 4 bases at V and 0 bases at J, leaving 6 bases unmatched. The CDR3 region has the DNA TGCGCCAGCAGCATGGGACAGCCCTCAACTAATGAAAAACTGTTTTTT. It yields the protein CASSMGQPSTNEKLFF.

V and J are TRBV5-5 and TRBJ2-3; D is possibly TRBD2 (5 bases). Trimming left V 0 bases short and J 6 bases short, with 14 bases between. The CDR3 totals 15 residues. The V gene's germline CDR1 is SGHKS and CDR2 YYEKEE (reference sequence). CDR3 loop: CASSLEVGGVDTQYF. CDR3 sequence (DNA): TGTGCCAGCAGCTTGGAAGTAGGAGGCGTGGATACGCAGTATTTT.

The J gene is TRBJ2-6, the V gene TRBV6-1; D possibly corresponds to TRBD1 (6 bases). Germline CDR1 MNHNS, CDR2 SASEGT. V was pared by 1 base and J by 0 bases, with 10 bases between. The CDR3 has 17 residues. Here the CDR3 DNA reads TGTGCCAGCAGTGAAGGGGGACATTTCTCTGGGGCCAACGTCCTGACTTTC. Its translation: CASSEGGHFSGANVLTF.

The CDR3, as DNA: TGTGCCAGCTCACCAGGTCGCGCAACTAATGAAAAACTGTTTTTT. The encoded protein is CASSPGRATNEKLFF. The chain employs TRBV18 and TRBJ1-4; unclear D gene. The CDR3 is 15 amino acids. The germline V gene encodes CDR1 KGHSH and CDR2 LQKENI. Trimming took off 2 bases at V and 0 bases at J, with 7 bases between the two ends.

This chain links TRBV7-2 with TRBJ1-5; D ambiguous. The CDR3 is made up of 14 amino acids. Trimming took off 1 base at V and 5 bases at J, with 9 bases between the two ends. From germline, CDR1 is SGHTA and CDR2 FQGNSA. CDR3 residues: CASSLVPGDQPQHF. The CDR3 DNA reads TGTGCCAGCAGCTTAGTTCCGGGAGATCAGCCCCAGCATTTT.

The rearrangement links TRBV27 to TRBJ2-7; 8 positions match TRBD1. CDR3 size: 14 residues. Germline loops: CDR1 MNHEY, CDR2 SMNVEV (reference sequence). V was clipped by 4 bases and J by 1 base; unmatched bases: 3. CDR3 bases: TGTGCCAGCAGTTGGGGGACAGGTTCCTACGAGCAGTACTTC. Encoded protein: CASSWGTGSYEQYF.

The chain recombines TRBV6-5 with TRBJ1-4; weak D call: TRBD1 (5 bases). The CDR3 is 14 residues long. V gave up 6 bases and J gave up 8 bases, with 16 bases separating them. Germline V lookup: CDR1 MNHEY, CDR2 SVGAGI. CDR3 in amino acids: CASRLTVGREKLFF. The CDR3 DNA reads TGTGCCAGCAGGCTGACAGTCGGGAGAGAAAAACTGTTTTTT.

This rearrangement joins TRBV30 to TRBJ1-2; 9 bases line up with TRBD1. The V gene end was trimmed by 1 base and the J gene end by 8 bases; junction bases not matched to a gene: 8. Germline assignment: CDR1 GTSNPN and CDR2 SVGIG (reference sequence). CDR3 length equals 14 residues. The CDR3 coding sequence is TGTGCCTGGAGTGGTCCCGGGACAGGGAAGGGCTACACCTTC. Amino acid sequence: CAWSGPGTGKGYTF.

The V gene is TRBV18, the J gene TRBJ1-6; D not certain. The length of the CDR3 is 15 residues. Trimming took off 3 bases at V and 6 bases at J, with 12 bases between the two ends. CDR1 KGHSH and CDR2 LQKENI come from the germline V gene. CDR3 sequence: CASSPTDTPNSPLHF. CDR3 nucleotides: TGTGCCAGCTCACCTACCGATACTCCTAATTCACCCCTCCACTTT.

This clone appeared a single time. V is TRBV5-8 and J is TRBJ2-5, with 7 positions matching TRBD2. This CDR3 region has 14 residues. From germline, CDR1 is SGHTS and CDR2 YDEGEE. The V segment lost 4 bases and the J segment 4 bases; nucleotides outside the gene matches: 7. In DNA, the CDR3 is TGTGCCAGCAGCCACCGACTAGCAAGAGAGACCCAGTACTTC. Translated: CASSHRLARETQYF. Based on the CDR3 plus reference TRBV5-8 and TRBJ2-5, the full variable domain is EAGVTQSPTHLIKTRGQQATLRCSPISGHTSVYWYQQALGLGLQFLLWYDEGEERNRGNFPPRFSGRQFPNYSSELNVNALELEDSALYLCASSHRLARETQYFGPGTRLLVL.

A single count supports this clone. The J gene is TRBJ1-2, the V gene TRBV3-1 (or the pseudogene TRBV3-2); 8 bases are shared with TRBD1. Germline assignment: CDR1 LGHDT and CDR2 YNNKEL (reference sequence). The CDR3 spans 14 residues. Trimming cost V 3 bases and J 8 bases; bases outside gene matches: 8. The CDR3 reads CASSQGLQGVGYTF. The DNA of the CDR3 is TGTGCCAGCAGCCAGGGACTACAGGGGGTCGGCTACACCTTC.

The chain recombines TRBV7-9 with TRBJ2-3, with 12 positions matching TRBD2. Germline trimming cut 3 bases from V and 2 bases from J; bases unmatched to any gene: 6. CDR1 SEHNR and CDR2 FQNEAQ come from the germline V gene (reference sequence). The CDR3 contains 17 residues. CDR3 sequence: CASSLASGRAYTDTQYF. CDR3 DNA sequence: TGTGCCAGCAGCTTGGCTAGCGGGAGGGCGTACACAGATACGCAGTATTTT.

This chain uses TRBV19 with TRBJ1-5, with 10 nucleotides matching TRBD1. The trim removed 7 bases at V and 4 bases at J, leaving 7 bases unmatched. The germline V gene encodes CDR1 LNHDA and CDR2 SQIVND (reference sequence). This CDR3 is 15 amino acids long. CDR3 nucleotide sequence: TGTGCCAGTAACCCGACAGGGGGCTGGAATCAGCCCCAGCATTTT. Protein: CASNPTGGWNQPQHF.

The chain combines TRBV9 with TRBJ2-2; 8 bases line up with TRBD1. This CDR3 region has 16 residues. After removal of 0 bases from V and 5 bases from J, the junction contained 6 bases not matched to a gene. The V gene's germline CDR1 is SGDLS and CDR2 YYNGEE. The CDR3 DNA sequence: TGTGCCAGCAGCGTAGTTGACAGGGGCAGGACCGGGGAGCTGTTTTTT. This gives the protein CASSVVDRGRTGELFF. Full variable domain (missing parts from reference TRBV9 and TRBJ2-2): DSGVTQTPKHLITATGQRVTLRCSPRSGDLSVYWYQQSLDQGLQFLIQYYNGEERAKGNILERFSAQQFPDLHSELNLSSLELGDSALYFCASSVVDRGRTGELFFGEGSRLTVL.

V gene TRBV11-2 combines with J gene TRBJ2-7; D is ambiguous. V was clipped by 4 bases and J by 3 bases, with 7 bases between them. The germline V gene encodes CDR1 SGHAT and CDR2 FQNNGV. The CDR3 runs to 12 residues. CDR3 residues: CASSSFNYEQYF. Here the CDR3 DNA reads TGTGCCAGCAGCTCATTCAACTACGAGCAGTACTTC.

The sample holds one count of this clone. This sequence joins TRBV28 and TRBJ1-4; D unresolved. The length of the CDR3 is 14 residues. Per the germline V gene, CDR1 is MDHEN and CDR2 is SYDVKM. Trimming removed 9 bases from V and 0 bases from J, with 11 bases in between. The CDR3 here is CASELGPTNEKLFF. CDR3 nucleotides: TGTGCCAGTGAATTGGGCCCAACTAATGAAAAACTGTTTTTT. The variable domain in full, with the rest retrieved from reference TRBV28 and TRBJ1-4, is DVKVTQSSRYLVKRTGEKVFLECVQDMDHENMFWYRQDPGLGLRLIYFSYDVKMKEKGDIPEGYSVSREKKERFSLILESASTNQTSMYLCASELGPTNEKLFFGSGTQLSVL.

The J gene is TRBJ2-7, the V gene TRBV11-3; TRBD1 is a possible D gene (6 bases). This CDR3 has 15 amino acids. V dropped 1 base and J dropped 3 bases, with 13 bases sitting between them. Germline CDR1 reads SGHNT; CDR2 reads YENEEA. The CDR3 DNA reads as TGTGCCAGCAGCTTAGTCCCTGGACAGTTCTACGAGCAGTACTTC. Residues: CASSLVPGQFYEQYF.

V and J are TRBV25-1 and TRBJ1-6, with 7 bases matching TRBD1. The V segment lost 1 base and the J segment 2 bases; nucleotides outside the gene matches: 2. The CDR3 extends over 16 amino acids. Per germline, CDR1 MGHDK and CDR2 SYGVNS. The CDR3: CASSELRGPYNSPLHF. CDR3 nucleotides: TGTGCCAGCAGTGAATTAAGGGGGCCCTATAATTCACCCCTCCACTTT. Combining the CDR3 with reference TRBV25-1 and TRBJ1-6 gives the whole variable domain EADIYQTPRYLVIGTGKKITLECSQTMGHDKMYWYQQDPGMELHLIHYSYGVNSTEKGDLSSESTVSRIRTEHFPLTLESARPSHTSQYLCASSELRGPYNSPLHFGNGTRLTVT.